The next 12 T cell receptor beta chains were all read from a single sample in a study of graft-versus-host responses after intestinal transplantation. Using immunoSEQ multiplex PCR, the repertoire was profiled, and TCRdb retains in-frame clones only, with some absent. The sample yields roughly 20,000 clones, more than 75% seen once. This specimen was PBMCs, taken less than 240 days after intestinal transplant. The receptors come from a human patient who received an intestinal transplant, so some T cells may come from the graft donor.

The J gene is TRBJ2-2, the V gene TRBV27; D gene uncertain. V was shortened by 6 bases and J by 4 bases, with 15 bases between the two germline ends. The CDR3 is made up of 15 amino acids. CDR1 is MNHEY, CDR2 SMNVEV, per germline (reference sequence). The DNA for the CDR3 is TGTGCCAGCAGCCCCCAGTCTACTTCCACCGGGGAGCTGTTTTTT. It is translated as CASSPQSTSTGELFF.

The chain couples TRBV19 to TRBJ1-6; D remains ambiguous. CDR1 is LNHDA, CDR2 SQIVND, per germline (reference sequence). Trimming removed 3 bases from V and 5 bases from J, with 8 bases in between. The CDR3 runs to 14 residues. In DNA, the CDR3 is TGTGCCAGTAGTATTAAAAACAATAATTCACCCCTCCACTTT. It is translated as CASSIKNNNSPLHF. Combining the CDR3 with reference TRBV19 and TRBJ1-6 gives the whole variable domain DGGITQSPKYLFRKEGQNVTLSCEQNLNHDAMYWYRQDPGQGLRLIYYSQIVNDFQKGDIAEGYSVSREKKESFPLTVTSAQKNPTAFYLCASSIKNNNSPLHFGNGTRLTVT.

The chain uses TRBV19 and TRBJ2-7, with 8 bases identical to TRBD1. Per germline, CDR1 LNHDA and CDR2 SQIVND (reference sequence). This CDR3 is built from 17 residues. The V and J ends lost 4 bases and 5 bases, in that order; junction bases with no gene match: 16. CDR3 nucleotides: TGTGCCAGTAGTAGAATCGCGCGGACAGGGAGGAGGCACGAGCAGTACTTC. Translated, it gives CASSRIARTGRRHEQYF.

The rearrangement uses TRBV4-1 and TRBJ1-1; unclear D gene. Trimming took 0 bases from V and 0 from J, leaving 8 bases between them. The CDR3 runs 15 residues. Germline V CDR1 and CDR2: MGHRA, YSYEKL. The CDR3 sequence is CASSQEMGMNTEAFF. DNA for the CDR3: TGCGCCAGCAGCCAAGAAATGGGGATGAACACTGAAGCTTTCTTT.

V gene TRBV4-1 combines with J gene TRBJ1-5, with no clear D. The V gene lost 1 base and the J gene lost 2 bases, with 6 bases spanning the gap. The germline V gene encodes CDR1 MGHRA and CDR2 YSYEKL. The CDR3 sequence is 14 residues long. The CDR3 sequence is CASSQGIGNQPQHF. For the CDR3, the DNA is TGCGCCAGCAGCCAAGGAATCGGCAATCAGCCCCAGCATTTT.

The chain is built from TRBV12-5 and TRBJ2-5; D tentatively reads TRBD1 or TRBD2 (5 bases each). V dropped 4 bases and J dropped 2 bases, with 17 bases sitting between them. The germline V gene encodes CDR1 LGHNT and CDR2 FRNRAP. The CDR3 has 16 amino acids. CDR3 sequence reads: CASGSHLGGGQETQYF. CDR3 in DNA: TGTGCTAGTGGTTCCCATTTAGGTGGGGGACAAGAGACCCAGTACTTC.

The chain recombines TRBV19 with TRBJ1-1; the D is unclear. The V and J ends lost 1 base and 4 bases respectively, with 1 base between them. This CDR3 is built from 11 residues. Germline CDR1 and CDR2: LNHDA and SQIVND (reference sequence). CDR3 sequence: CASSIGTEAFF. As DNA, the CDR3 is TGTGCCAGTAGTATAGGCACTGAAGCTTTCTTT.

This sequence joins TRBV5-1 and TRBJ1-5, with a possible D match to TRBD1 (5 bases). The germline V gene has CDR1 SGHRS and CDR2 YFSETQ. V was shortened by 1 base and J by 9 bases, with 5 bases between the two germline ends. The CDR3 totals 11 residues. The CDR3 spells CASSLTGPQHF. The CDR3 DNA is TGCGCCAGCAGCTTGACAGGGCCCCAGCATTTT.

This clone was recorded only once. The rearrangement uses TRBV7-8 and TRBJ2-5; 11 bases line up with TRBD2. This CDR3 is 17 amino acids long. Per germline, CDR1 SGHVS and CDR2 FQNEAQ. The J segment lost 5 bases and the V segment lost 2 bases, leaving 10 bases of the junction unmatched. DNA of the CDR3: TGTGCCAGCAGCTTACGATCTAGCGGGGGGTTATTGGAGACCCAGTACTTC. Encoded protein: CASSLRSSGGLLETQYF.

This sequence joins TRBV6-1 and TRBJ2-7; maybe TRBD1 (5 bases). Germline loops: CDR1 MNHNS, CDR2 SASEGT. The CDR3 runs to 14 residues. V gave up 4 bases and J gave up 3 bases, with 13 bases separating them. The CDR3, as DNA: TGTGCCAGCAGTGTCGAGACAGAATTCTACGAGCAGTACTTC. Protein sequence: CASSVETEFYEQYF.

In DNA, the CDR3 is TGCGCCAGCAGCTTGGCGGCCGACTCCTACGAGCAGTACTTC. Translated, it gives CASSLAADSYEQYF. This sequence joins TRBV5-1 and TRBJ2-7, with D unresolved. In germline, CDR1 is SGHRS, CDR2 YFSETQ. Deletions cut 0 bases from V and 0 bases from J, with 7 bases between. This CDR3 spans 14 amino acids. Full variable domain (remainder filled in from reference TRBV5-1 and TRBJ2-7): KAGVTQTPRYLIKTRGQQVTLSCSPISGHRSVSWYQQTPGQGLQFLFEYFSETQRNKGNFPGRFSGRQFSNSRSEMNVSTLELGDSALYLCASSLAADSYEQYFGPGTRLTVT.

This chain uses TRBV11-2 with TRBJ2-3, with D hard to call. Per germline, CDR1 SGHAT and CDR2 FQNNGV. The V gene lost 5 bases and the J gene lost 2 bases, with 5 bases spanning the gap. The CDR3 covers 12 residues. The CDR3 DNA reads TGTGCCAGCAGCCATATCACAGATACGCAGTATTTT. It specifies CASSHITDTQYF.